These 13 T cell receptor beta chains were sequenced from one sample in a study of cytomegalovirus exposure and HLA in healthy donors. Primers included in the PCR were 60 Vbeta and 13 Jbeta primers. Clones were read by immunoSEQ multiplex PCR, and TCRdb kept only the in-frame ones, dropping some. The sample holds 110,000 to 150,000 clones, roughly 81% seen once. Sequencing used PBMCs. These TCRs come from a female donor in good health and CMV-seronegative.

The rearrangement joins TRBV5-4 to TRBJ2-1; TRBD2 agrees at 10 bases. The CDR3 sequence is 16 residues long. Germline CDR1 reads SGHNT; CDR2 reads YYREEE (reference sequence). The V gene end was trimmed by 2 bases and the J gene end by 5 bases; junction bases not matched to a gene: 7. Here the CDR3 DNA reads TGTGCCAGCAGCTTAATTGGGACTAGCGTAAACAATGAGCAGTTCTTC. This encodes CASSLIGTSVNNEQFF.

The chain links TRBV19 to TRBJ1-2; D is undetermined. V was trimmed by 5 bases and J by 8 bases, leaving 12 bases between them. Germline-derived CDR1 and CDR2 are LNHDA and SQIVND (reference sequence). There are 12 residues in the CDR3. The DNA of the CDR3 is TGTGCCAGTAGTCAAGTGACTGGGGGCTACACCTTC. Translation gives CASSQVTGGYTF.

The chain employs TRBV13 and TRBJ2-1, with 8 nucleotides matching TRBD1. Germline CDR1 is PRHDT and CDR2 is FYEKMQ (reference sequence). This CDR3 is built from 15 residues. J lost 2 bases, V lost 3 bases, and 3 bases had no gene match. This CDR3 is CASSFSTGAYNEQFF. The CDR3 DNA is TGTGCCAGCAGCTTTTCGACAGGGGCCTACAATGAGCAGTTCTTC.

The chain recombines TRBV27 with TRBJ2-1; TRBD1 matches at 7 bases. The CDR3 loop spans 16 amino acids. The junction had 12 bases not matched to a gene; V was cut back by 5 bases and J by 5 bases. Germline V lookup: CDR1 MNHEY, CDR2 SMNVEV (reference sequence). The CDR3 region is CASSPTGVGSDNEQFF. For the CDR3, the DNA is TGTGCCAGCAGTCCTACAGGGGTTGGGTCCGACAATGAGCAGTTCTTC.

The chain links TRBV7-6 to TRBJ1-1, with 8 bases lining up with TRBD1. Germline CDR1 and CDR2: SGHVS and FNYEAQ. The ends lost 5 bases at V and 1 base at J; junction bases unmatched: 3. The CDR3 has 14 residues. This CDR3 is CASSRGQGNTEAFF. CDR3 DNA sequence: TGTGCCAGCAGCCGCGGACAGGGGAACACTGAAGCTTTCTTT. Full variable domain (missing parts from reference TRBV7-6 and TRBJ1-1): GAGVSQSPRYKVTKRGQDVALRCDPISGHVSLYWYRQALGQGPEFLTYFNYEAQQDKSGLPNDRFSAERPEGSISTLTIQRTEQRDSAMYRCASSRGQGNTEAFFGQGTRLTVV.

This clone has more than one count but fewer than ten. This chain uses TRBV28 with TRBJ2-2; 7 positions agree with TRBD1. The CDR3 has 17 residues. The junction had 8 bases not matched to a gene; V was cut back by 3 bases and J by 1 base. CDR1 is MDHEN, CDR2 SYDVKM, per germline. CDR3 loop: CASSFWTGALNTGELFF. The CDR3 nucleotides read TGTGCCAGCAGTTTTTGGACAGGAGCTTTGAACACCGGGGAGCTGTTTTTT.

This chain connects TRBV29-1 to TRBJ1-2, with 7 bases that match TRBD1. J gave up 3 bases and V 2 bases, and 3 bases lay outside the gene matches. From germline, CDR1 is SQVTM and CDR2 ANQGSEA. The CDR3 contains 13 residues. Here the CDR3 reads CSVERRGDYGYTF. DNA of the CDR3: TGCAGCGTTGAACGCAGGGGGGACTATGGCTACACCTTC. The whole variable domain, filled in from reference TRBV29-1 and TRBJ1-2, reads SAVISQKPSRDICQRGTSLTIQCQVDSQVTMMFWYRQQPGQSLTLIATANQGSEATYESGFVIDKFPISRPNLTFSTLTVSNMSPEDSSIYLCSVERRGDYGYTFGSGTRLTVV.

This sequence joins TRBV30 and TRBJ2-3; 10 nucleotides line up with TRBD2. The germline CDR1 and CDR2 sequences are GTSNPN and SVGIG (reference sequence). V gave up 3 bases and J gave up 4 bases; unmatched junction bases: 7. This CDR3 has 15 residues. The CDR3 loop is CAWSPSGSVADTQYF. CDR3 in DNA: TGTGCCTGGAGCCCTAGCGGGAGTGTTGCAGATACGCAGTATTTT.

V and J are TRBV9 and TRBJ1-1, with D uncertain. The CDR3 consists of 16 residues. V was trimmed by 0 bases and J by 4 bases, leaving 16 bases between them. Looked up from germline, CDR1 is SGDLS and CDR2 is YYNGEE. The CDR3 spells CASSVVVRYDGTEAFF. For the CDR3, the DNA is TGTGCCAGCAGCGTAGTTGTCCGCTACGATGGCACTGAAGCTTTCTTT.

J is TRBJ2-4 and V is TRBV5-1; TRBD1 might be the D (6 bases). CDR1 SGHRS and CDR2 YFSETQ come from the germline V gene. This CDR3 spans 14 amino acids. The V and J ends lost 4 bases and 1 base respectively, with 9 bases between them. The CDR3 DNA sequence: TGCGCCAGCAGCCCTCAGGGGGCCAAAAACATTCAGTACTTC. It is translated as CASSPQGAKNIQYF.

The chain has TRBV18 and TRBJ1-5, with 9 bases fitting TRBD1. Germline CDR1 reads KGHSH; CDR2 reads LQKENI. This CDR3 spans 17 amino acids. With V trimmed by 3 bases and J by 7 bases, 13 bases remained unmatched. The CDR3 protein is CASSPNDGTGLGQPQHF. The CDR3 DNA is TGTGCCAGCTCACCTAACGACGGGACAGGGTTAGGGCAGCCCCAGCATTTT.

V gene TRBV28 combines with J gene TRBJ2-1; TRBD2 might be the D (6 bases). V lost 2 bases and J 10 bases, leaving 9 bases between the germline ends. The germline V gene encodes CDR1 MDHEN and CDR2 SYDVKM. CDR3 length: 12 residues. The DNA for the CDR3 is TGTGCCAGCAGTTTAGGGGACTCGGAGCAGTTCTTC. Translating gives CASSLGDSEQFF.

The gene calls are TRBV27 and TRBJ1-5; 7 bases map to TRBD1. This CDR3 is 18 amino acids long. CDR1 and CDR2 (germline): MNHEY, SMNVEV (reference sequence). V shed 2 bases, J shed 0 bases, and the junction held 10 bases outside the gene matches. The CDR3 DNA follows: TGTGCCAGCAGTTTAGGGAACAGGGGCCGCTATAGCAATCAGCCCCAGCATTTT. Translation: CASSLGNRGRYSNQPQHF.